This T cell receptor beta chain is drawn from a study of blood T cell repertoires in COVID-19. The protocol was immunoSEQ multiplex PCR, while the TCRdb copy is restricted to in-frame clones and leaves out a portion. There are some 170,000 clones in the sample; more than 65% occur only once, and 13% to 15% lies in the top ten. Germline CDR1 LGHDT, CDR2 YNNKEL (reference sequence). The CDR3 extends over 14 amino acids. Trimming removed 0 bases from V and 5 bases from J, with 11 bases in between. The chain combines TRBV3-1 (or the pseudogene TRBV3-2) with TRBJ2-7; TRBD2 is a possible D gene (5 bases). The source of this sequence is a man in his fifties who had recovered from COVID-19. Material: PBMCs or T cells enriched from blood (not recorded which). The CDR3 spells CASSQDRGADEQYF. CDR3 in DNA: TGTGCCAGCAGCCAAGATCGGGGTGCCGACGAGCAGTACTTC.